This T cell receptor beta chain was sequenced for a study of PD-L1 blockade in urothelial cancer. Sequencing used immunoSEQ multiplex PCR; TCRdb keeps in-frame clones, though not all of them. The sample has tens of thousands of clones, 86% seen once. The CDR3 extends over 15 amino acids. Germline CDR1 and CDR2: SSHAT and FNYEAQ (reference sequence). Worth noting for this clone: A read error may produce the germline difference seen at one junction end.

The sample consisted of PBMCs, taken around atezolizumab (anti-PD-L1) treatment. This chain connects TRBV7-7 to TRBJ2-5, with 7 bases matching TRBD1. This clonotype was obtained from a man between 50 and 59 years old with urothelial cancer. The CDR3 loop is CASSPWTGRQETQYF. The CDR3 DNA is TGTGCTAGCAGCCCGTGGACAGGACGACAAGAGACCCAGTACTTC.